Presented here are 29 T cell receptor beta chains from one specimen sequenced in a study of OX40 agonist ivuxolimab in advanced cancers. Some clones are missing from TCRdb's copy, which holds only in-frame ones; the method was immunoSEQ multiplex PCR. This sample has around 79,000 clones; 85% occur once, and the top ten carry less than 0.8%. The starting material was CD4+ or CD8+ T cells sorted from blood, obtained in a trial of the OX40 agonist ivuxolimab. All receptors derive from an adult with an advanced solid tumor such as melanoma, head and neck, liver or kidney cancer.

The gene calls are TRBV27 and TRBJ1-1; the D is unclear. The CDR3 consists of 16 residues. CDR1 and CDR2 (germline): MNHEY, SMNVEV (reference sequence). V shed 0 bases and J shed 1 base, with 12 bases lying between them. CDR3 DNA: TGTGCCAGCAGTTTATCGATGGGTTACGGGAACACTGAAGCTTTCTTT. It specifies CASSLSMGYGNTEAFF.

The chain couples TRBV19 to TRBJ1-2; D gene ambiguous. The V gene lost 3 bases and the J gene lost 0 bases, with 11 bases spanning the gap. The CDR3 covers 15 residues. Germline V lookup: CDR1 LNHDA, CDR2 SQIVND (reference sequence). The CDR3 sequence: CASSINLGANYGYTF. CDR3 nucleotides: TGTGCCAGTAGTATTAATTTAGGAGCTAACTATGGCTACACCTTC.

The V gene is TRBV6-5, the J gene TRBJ2-1; D is possibly TRBD1 (6 bases). Per germline, CDR1 MNHEY and CDR2 SVGAGI. This CDR3 contains 14 residues. The V end was cut by 2 bases, the J end by 11 bases, with 16 bases between. Here the CDR3 DNA reads TGTGCCAGCAGTTACGGCAACCCCGGGACAAAGCAGTTCTTC. Its translation: CASSYGNPGTKQFF.

This chain links TRBV2 with TRBJ2-3; D is undetermined. V was clipped by 1 base and J by 3 bases, with 2 bases between them. This CDR3 comprises 12 residues. The V gene's germline CDR1 is SNHLY and CDR2 FYNNEI. CDR3 bases: TGTGCCAGCAGTGAAGAGACAGATACGCAGTATTTT. It translates to CASSEETDTQYF.

The genes are TRBV29-1 and TRBJ1-1, with 7 bases matching TRBD1. This CDR3 has 13 residues. V trimming: 7 bases; J trimming: 0 bases; junction bases outside the gene matches: 5. The germline gives CDR1 SQVTM, CDR2 ANQGSEA. CDR3 coding DNA: TGCAGCGGGACTGGACAGGTGAACACTGAAGCTTTCTTT. Residues: CSGTGQVNTEAFF.

The rearrangement joins TRBV27 to TRBJ1-1, with TRBD1 matching over 11 bases. Germline lookup yields CDR1 MNHEY and CDR2 SMNVEV (reference sequence). CDR3 length equals 17 residues. After removal of 6 bases from V and 0 bases from J, the junction contained 9 bases not matched to a gene. CDR3 sequence (DNA): TGTGCCAGCAGGACCTTGGGACAGGGGGTGATGAACACTGAAGCTTTCTTT. Protein: CASRTLGQGVMNTEAFF.

The chain links TRBV7-6 to TRBJ2-1, with a possible D match to TRBD1 (5 bases). Germline V gives CDR1 SGHVS, CDR2 FNYEAQ. The CDR3 is made up of 15 amino acids. The V end was cut by 3 bases, the J end by 3 bases, with 12 bases between. CDR3 nucleotide sequence: TGTGCCAGCAGCTTTGACACAGGCTTCTACAATGAGCAGTTCTTC. Translation: CASSFDTGFYNEQFF.

This chain joins TRBV7-9 and TRBJ2-2; 7 nucleotides line up with TRBD1. This CDR3 comprises 17 residues. From germline, CDR1 is SEHNR and CDR2 FQNEAQ (reference sequence). J was trimmed by 5 bases and V by 5 bases; bases with no gene match: 14. The CDR3 is CASSQESTGAGTGELFF. The CDR3 coding sequence is TGTGCCAGCAGCCAGGAAAGCACAGGGGCCGGGACCGGGGAGCTGTTTTTT.

This CDR3 reads CASSLIARGQRETQYF. For the CDR3, the DNA is TGTGCCAGCAGCTTAATCGCCCGGGGGCAACGAGAGACCCAGTACTTC. This chain uses TRBV7-2 with TRBJ2-5; D tentatively reads TRBD1 or TRBD2 (6 bases each). Trimming shortened V by 2 bases and J by 4 bases, and 17 bases separated the two germline ends. The CDR3 covers 16 residues. Germline V gene sequence: CDR1 SGHTA, CDR2 FQGNSA.

The J gene is TRBJ2-5, the V gene TRBV18, with D perhaps TRBD2 (5 bases). This CDR3 is built from 12 residues. The germline V gene has CDR1 KGHSH and CDR2 LQKENI. Trimming left V 3 bases short and J 5 bases short, with 7 bases between. As DNA, the CDR3 is TGTGCCAGCTCACCCCAGCGGGAGACCCAGTACTTC. This sequence encodes CASSPQRETQYF.

CDR3 nucleotide sequence: TGTGCCAGCAGGAACCGGGACACCCCTCTGCGAGGCTACACCTTC. Residues: CASRNRDTPLRGYTF. The rearrangement uses TRBV6-5 and TRBJ1-2, with D maybe TRBD1 (6 bases). This CDR3 spans 15 amino acids. Germline V gives CDR1 MNHEY, CDR2 SVGAGI. With 6 bases removed from V and 8 bases from J, the gap between germline ends came to 22 bases.

This clone was seen only once. The gene calls are TRBV5-1 and TRBJ1-6; D call uncertain. The V end was cut by 5 bases, the J end by 9 bases, with 18 bases between. The CDR3 has 15 residues. Looked up from germline, CDR1 is SGHRS and CDR2 is YFSETQ. The CDR3 reads CASRPAPQRSSPLHF. Written as DNA, the CDR3 is TGCGCCAGCAGACCAGCCCCCCAGCGGAGTTCACCCCTCCACTTT.

This chain connects TRBV5-1 to TRBJ1-6; no clear D. The CDR3 contains 14 residues. Trimming cost V 0 bases and J 7 bases, with 8 bases left between them. Per germline, CDR1 SGHRS and CDR2 YFSETQ. The CDR3 loop reads CASSLGELNSPLHF. The DNA of the CDR3 is TGCGCCAGCAGCTTGGGGGAGTTAAATTCACCCCTCCACTTT.

This clone was observed a few times. The chain uses TRBV7-8 and TRBJ2-5, with 9 positions matching TRBD1. J was trimmed by 6 bases and V by 3 bases; bases with no gene match: 8. This CDR3 has 15 amino acids. Germline CDR1 reads SGHVS; CDR2 reads FQNEAQ. CDR3 in DNA: TGTGCCAGCAGCTTCGGGACAGGGACAATGAAGACCCAGTACTTC. Its protein is CASSFGTGTMKTQYF. Full variable domain (rest looked up from reference TRBV7-8 and TRBJ2-5): GAGVSQSPRYKVAKRGQDVALRCDPISGHVSLFWYQQALGQGPEFLTYFQNEAQLDKSGLPSDRFFAERPEGSVSTLKIQRTQQEDSAVYLCASSFGTGTMKTQYFGPGTRLLVL.

This rearrangement joins TRBV7-2 to TRBJ2-7, with a tentative D call TRBD1 (5 bases). The CDR3 covers 13 residues. The V gene lost 1 base and the J gene lost 6 bases, with 10 bases spanning the gap. Germline lookup yields CDR1 SGHTA and CDR2 FQGNSA. In nucleotides, the CDR3 is TGTGCCAGCAGCTTAGAGGGGTCGGGCGAGCAGTACTTC. Protein: CASSLEGSGEQYF.

V is TRBV11-2 and J is TRBJ2-5; 9 bases are a match to TRBD1. Germline V gene lookup returns CDR1 SGHAT and CDR2 FQNNGV. The CDR3 is 15 residues long. Losses at the gene ends were 2 bases for V and 4 bases for J; bases not matched to a gene: 5. The CDR3 spells CASSLRTGAGETQYF. CDR3 coding DNA: TGTGCCAGCAGCTTAAGGACAGGGGCGGGAGAGACCCAGTACTTC.

This clone appeared once. The chain has TRBV5-1 and TRBJ2-7; D is unclear. The ends were cut back, 0 bases at V and 4 bases at J, with 14 bases in the middle. The V gene's germline CDR1 is SGHRS and CDR2 YFSETQ. The CDR3 has 15 amino acids. This chain's CDR3 is CASSLDTLVRYEQYF. The CDR3 region has the DNA TGCGCCAGCAGCTTGGACACCTTAGTACGTTACGAGCAGTACTTC.

The rearrangement uses TRBV5-8 and TRBJ1-4, with D perhaps TRBD1 (6 bases). CDR1 SGHTS and CDR2 YDEGEE come from the germline V gene. Trimming left V 3 bases short and J 7 bases short, with 13 bases between. The length of the CDR3 is 14 residues. CDR3 in DNA: TGTGCCAGCAGCTCCCGACAGGAGGGTGAAAAACTGTTTTTT. It is translated as CASSSRQEGEKLFF.

This rearrangement joins TRBV19 to TRBJ1-3, with D unresolved. The V gene's germline CDR1 is LNHDA and CDR2 SQIVND (reference sequence). The CDR3 is made up of 16 amino acids. V was shortened by 1 base and J by 0 bases, with 10 bases between the two germline ends. Here the CDR3 reads CASSIGHSYSGNTIYF. The CDR3 region has the DNA TGTGCCAGTAGTATAGGCCACAGCTACTCTGGAAACACCATATATTTT.

The chain carries TRBV2 and TRBJ2-7; tentative D call: TRBD1 (6 bases). CDR1 and CDR2 from the germline V gene are SNHLY and FYNNEI. The germline V and J ends were trimmed by 7 bases and 2 bases, with 9 bases remaining between them. This CDR3 contains 12 residues. CDR3 loop: CASNREPYEQYF. As DNA, the CDR3 is TGTGCCAGCAACAGGGAGCCCTACGAGCAGTACTTC. Full variable domain (outside the CDR3, taken from reference TRBV2 and TRBJ2-7): EPEVTQTPSHQVTQMGQEVILRCVPISNHLYFYWYRQILGQKVEFLVSFYNNEISEKSEIFDDQFSVERPDGSNFTLKIRSTKLEDSAMYFCASNREPYEQYFGPGTRLTVT.

The V gene is TRBV18, the J gene TRBJ1-5, with D possibly matching TRBD1 (5 bases). Germline V gene sequence: CDR1 KGHSH, CDR2 LQKENI. CDR3 length equals 15 residues. Trimming removed 0 bases at V and 3 bases at J, with 9 bases between. The CDR3 nucleotides read TGTGCCAGCTCACCACCGGGGACTAACAATCAGCCCCAGCATTTT. The encoded protein is CASSPPGTNNQPQHF.

The rearrangement uses TRBV30 and TRBJ1-1; D is uncertain. Trimming left V 4 bases short and J 0 bases short, with 9 bases between. Germline V gene lookup returns CDR1 GTSNPN and CDR2 SVGIG (reference sequence). This CDR3 contains 13 residues. The CDR3 nucleotides are TGTGCCTGGATTGGGGTGATGAACACTGAAGCTTTCTTT. Its translation: CAWIGVMNTEAFF.

This sequence joins TRBV30 and TRBJ1-2; 7 positions match TRBD1. CDR3 length: 12 amino acids. Trimming at V came to 7 bases and at J to 8 bases, leaving 10 bases not matched to a gene. CDR1 is GTSNPN and CDR2 is SVGIG in the germline V gene (reference sequence). The CDR3 reads CASDRTAWGYTF. The CDR3 region has the DNA TGTGCCTCGGACAGGACGGCTTGGGGCTACACCTTC.

There are a few counts of this clone. The chain joins TRBV7-2 to TRBJ1-2, with a weak D call TRBD1 (6 bases). Germline V gene data show CDR1 as SGHTA and CDR2 as FQGNSA. V was clipped by 5 bases and J by 5 bases, with 9 bases between them. The CDR3 runs to 12 residues. The CDR3 DNA sequence: TGTGCCAGCAGCGGGGGACATTATGGCTACACCTTC. As protein: CASSGGHYGYTF. Full variable domain (missing parts from reference TRBV7-2 and TRBJ1-2): GAGVSQSPSNKVTEKGKDVELRCDPISGHTALYWYRQSLGQGLEFLIYFQGNSAPDKSGLPSDRFSAERTGGSVSTLTIQRTQQEDSAVYLCASSGGHYGYTFGSGTRLTVV.

This chain joins TRBV5-1 and TRBJ1-4; perhaps TRBD1 as D (6 bases). The CDR3 length is 13 residues. Germline CDR1 and CDR2: SGHRS and YFSETQ. Trimming left V 7 bases short and J 7 bases short, with 14 bases between. The CDR3 sequence: CASAAGEVEKLFF. The CDR3 DNA follows: TGCGCCAGCGCTGCAGGGGAGGTTGAAAAACTGTTTTTT.

The chain joins TRBV11-2 to TRBJ2-7; 8 bases agree with TRBD2. The CDR3 runs 15 residues. Germline V lookup: CDR1 SGHAT, CDR2 FQNNGV. With V trimmed by 5 bases and J by 3 bases, 9 bases remained unmatched. The CDR3: CASSQTGTRGYEQYF. CDR3 DNA sequence: TGTGCCAGCAGCCAGACCGGGACTAGAGGCTACGAGCAGTACTTC.

The V gene is TRBV7-8, the J gene TRBJ1-2, with D perhaps TRBD1 (6 bases). This CDR3 is built from 14 residues. Germline-derived CDR1 and CDR2 are SGHVS and FQNEAQ. Deletions cut 4 bases from V and 0 bases from J, with 9 bases between. CDR3 nucleotides: TGTGCCAGCAGCTGGACAGATGCTAACTATGGCTACACCTTC. This encodes CASSWTDANYGYTF.

The chain carries TRBV6-5 and TRBJ1-6, with 11 bases that match TRBD1. Germline V gives CDR1 MNHEY, CDR2 SVGAGI. V shed 6 bases, J shed 10 bases, and the junction held 5 bases outside the gene matches. The CDR3 covers 14 residues. For the CDR3, the DNA is TGTGCCAGCAGCTCCCGGACAGGGGGCTCACCCCTCCACTTT. Translated, it gives CASSSRTGGSPLHF.

CDR3 protein: CASSLLGLQETQYF. The DNA of the CDR3 is TGTGCCAGCAGCTTACTGGGGCTCCAAGAGACCCAGTACTTC. V is TRBV7-2 and J is TRBJ2-5, with D perhaps matching TRBD1 (5 bases). With 2 bases removed from V and 1 base from J, the gap between germline ends came to 8 bases. The CDR3 is 14 amino acids. The germline V gene has CDR1 SGHTA and CDR2 FQGNSA.